The 16 T cell receptor beta chains in this list originate from one sample, sequenced in a study of blood T cell repertoires in COVID-19. TCRdb keeps only in-frame clones here, not all; method: immunoSEQ multiplex PCR. The table includes 40,000 to 55,000 clones, approximately 83% detected once. The sample consisted of peripheral blood. Source of these receptors: a man in his forties with acute or convalescent COVID-19.

This clone appeared once. The chain combines TRBV5-1 with TRBJ2-2, with TRBD1 identical over 10 bases. The CDR3 totals 15 residues. Germline V gene lookup returns CDR1 SGHRS and CDR2 YFSETQ. V was pared by 4 bases and J by 7 bases, with 7 bases of the junction left unmatched. In DNA form, the CDR3 reads TGCGCCAGCAGCCCGGGACAGGGGAGAGTCGGGGAGCTGTTTTTT. This codes for CASSPGQGRVGELFF.

The chain uses TRBV6-6 and TRBJ2-7; 8 positions agree with TRBD1. The CDR3 is made up of 13 amino acids. Germline V gene data show CDR1 as MNHNY and CDR2 as SVGAGI (reference sequence). With 7 bases clipped from V and 3 bases from J, the junction kept 5 bases outside the gene matches. The CDR3 region is CASTRTGNYEQYV. CDR3 DNA sequence: TGTGCCAGCACCAGGACAGGGAACTACGAGCAGTACGTC.

The chain employs TRBV5-1 and TRBJ1-2, with a tentative D call TRBD1 (6 bases). Trimming shortened V by 2 bases and J by 5 bases, and 13 bases separated the two germline ends. Germline V gives CDR1 SGHRS, CDR2 YFSETQ. The CDR3 has 14 residues. The CDR3 sequence is CASSFIGRGYGYTF. The CDR3, as DNA: TGCGCCAGCAGCTTCATAGGGAGGGGGTATGGCTACACCTTC. The full variable domain, rest sourced from reference TRBV5-1 and TRBJ1-2, is KAGVTQTPRYLIKTRGQQVTLSCSPISGHRSVSWYQQTPGQGLQFLFEYFSETQRNKGNFPGRFSGRQFSNSRSEMNVSTLELGDSALYLCASSFIGRGYGYTFGSGTRLTVV.

This chain links TRBV28 with TRBJ1-6; D ambiguous. The CDR3 consists of 17 residues. Germline V CDR1 and CDR2: MDHEN, SYDVKM. V was cut by 8 bases and J by 4 bases, with 21 bases left in between. DNA for the CDR3: TGTGCCAGCTCACCCCCCGCGGGCAGGCATTATAATTCACCCCTCCACTTT. Its protein is CASSPPAGRHYNSPLHF.

The V and J genes are TRBV24-1 and TRBJ2-1; 9 bases are shared with TRBD2. Germline V gene sequence: CDR1 KGHDR, CDR2 SFDVKD. The CDR3 extends over 16 amino acids. V was clipped by 4 bases and J by 7 bases; unmatched bases: 10. The CDR3 DNA follows: TGTGCCACCAGTGACCCGGTCGAGCGGGGGGTTAATGAGCAGTTCTTC. Translation gives CATSDPVERGVNEQFF.

The chain is built from TRBV5-8 and TRBJ1-2, with D maybe TRBD1 (5 bases). Germline CDR1 is SGHTS and CDR2 is YDEGEE. V lost 0 bases and J 4 bases, leaving 13 bases between the germline ends. The CDR3 consists of 15 residues. The CDR3 DNA reads TGTGCCAGCAGCTTGGGGGCTTGGACAACCTATGGCTACACCTTC. Translation: CASSLGAWTTYGYTF. The full variable domain, with the rest looked up from reference TRBV5-8 and TRBJ1-2, is EAGVTQSPTHLIKTRGQQATLRCSPISGHTSVYWYQQALGLGLQFLLWYDEGEERNRGNFPPRFSGRQFPNYSSELNVNALELEDSALYLCASSLGAWTTYGYTFGSGTRLTVV.

V is TRBV30 and J is TRBJ1-6; D is undetermined. Germline V gene lookup returns CDR1 GTSNPN and CDR2 SVGIG (reference sequence). CDR3 size: 15 residues. V gave up 4 bases and J gave up 9 bases, with 19 bases separating them. CDR3 DNA sequence: TGTGCCTGGATGGAGGCGCGCCGCGAGGGTTCACCCCTCCACTTT. Translation gives CAWMEARREGSPLHF.

The gene calls are TRBV6-1 and TRBJ1-1, with 7 bases aligning to TRBD1. The CDR3 length is 13 residues. Germline CDR1 reads MNHNS; CDR2 reads SASEGT. The V and J ends lost 3 bases and 7 bases, in that order; junction bases with no gene match: 5. Written as DNA, the CDR3 is TGTGCCAGCAGTGAGGGGGACAGCAATGAAGCTTTCTTT. Encoded protein: CASSEGDSNEAFF.

CDR3 sequence reads: CASSTETGGYGYTF. CDR3 in DNA: TGCGCCAGCAGCACCGAAACAGGGGGCTATGGCTACACCTTC. This chain uses TRBV5-1 with TRBJ1-2, with 8 bases aligning to TRBD1. CDR3 length equals 14 residues. Germline CDR1 SGHRS, CDR2 YFSETQ. Unmatched junction bases numbered 6, after V lost 4 bases and J lost 4 bases.

The chain employs TRBV9 and TRBJ1-4; 10 bases line up with TRBD1. Germline CDR1 reads SGDLS; CDR2 reads YYNGEE. V lost 4 bases to trimming and J lost 5 bases; unmatched junction nucleotides: 2. The CDR3 has 14 residues. CDR3 bases: TGTGCCAGCAGCCGGGACAGGGGAAATGAAAAACTGTTTTTT. Translated: CASSRDRGNEKLFF.

This chain connects TRBV6-5 to TRBJ1-6, with D perhaps TRBD1 (6 bases). Looked up from germline, CDR1 is MNHEY and CDR2 is SVGAGI. CDR3 length: 13 residues. V was pared by 11 bases and J by 6 bases, with 14 bases between. Written as DNA, the CDR3 is TGTGCCGGACGCAGGGACACTAATTCACCCCTCCACTTT. This translates into CAGRRDTNSPLHF.

The chain has TRBV29-1 and TRBJ2-3; 12 positions agree with TRBD2. From germline, CDR1 is SQVTM and CDR2 ANQGSEA. V was pared by 4 bases and J by 4 bases, with 6 bases of the junction left unmatched. The CDR3 loop spans 15 amino acids. The CDR3 bases are TGCAGCGTTGGACGACTAGCGGGAGACCCAGATACGCAGTATTTT. Amino acids: CSVGRLAGDPDTQYF.

The chain carries TRBV6-5 and TRBJ2-1, with 8 bases identical to TRBD1. CDR3 length equals 12 residues. Trimming took 4 bases from V and 13 from J; bases not matched to a gene: 6. Germline V gene lookup returns CDR1 MNHEY and CDR2 SVGAGI. DNA for the CDR3: TGTGCCAGCAGTTTCGGACAGGGTTTCCAGTTCTTC. Encoded protein: CASSFGQGFQFF.

The chain joins TRBV7-9 to TRBJ2-3; D possibly corresponds to TRBD1 (6 bases). Germline loops: CDR1 SEHNR, CDR2 FQNEAQ (reference sequence). The CDR3 is 13 residues long. V was trimmed by 5 bases and J by 6 bases, leaving 12 bases between them. This CDR3 reads CASSPGTSDTQYF. In nucleotides, the CDR3 is TGTGCCAGCAGCCCCGGGACATCCGATACGCAGTATTTT.

The rearrangement joins TRBV3-1 (or the pseudogene TRBV3-2) to TRBJ2-2; the D gene is possibly TRBD1 (6 bases). CDR1 and CDR2 from the germline V gene are LGHDT and YNNKEL (reference sequence). This CDR3 region has 15 residues. Trimming pared 0 bases from V and 4 bases from J, leaving 9 bases between. CDR3 sequence: CASSQEGARTGELFF. In DNA form, the CDR3 reads TGTGCCAGCAGCCAAGAGGGGGCGCGCACCGGGGAGCTGTTTTTT.

The chain links TRBV12-3 or TRBV12-4 to TRBJ2-1, with TRBD1 matching 8 bases. The V gene end was trimmed by 11 bases and the J gene end by 10 bases; junction bases not matched to a gene: 10. The CDR3 totals 12 residues. The CDR3, as DNA: TGTGCCTGTGGGATTCAGGGGGCCGAGCAGTTCTTC. Translated, it gives CACGIQGAEQFF.